Presented here are 29 T cell receptor beta chains from one specimen sequenced in a study of hypomethylating agent response in myelodysplastic syndrome. Clones were sequenced by immunoSEQ multiplex PCR, and TCRdb holds only the in-frame ones, with some missing. Of 2,000 or so clones in the sample, approximately 78% are singletons; the top ten hold about a sixth. Sequenced here: bone marrow, sampled before or after starting hypomethylating agent treatment for myelodysplastic syndrome (not recorded which). These TCRs come from a human donor with myelodysplastic syndrome.

This chain joins TRBV4-1 and TRBJ2-1; 8 bases match TRBD2. The trim removed 4 bases at V and 0 bases at J, leaving 8 bases unmatched. This CDR3 has 17 amino acids. Germline V gene lookup returns CDR1 MGHRA and CDR2 YSYEKL. The CDR3 DNA reads as TGCGCCAGCAGCCCAAAACTCGGGGGGGGCTCCTACAATGAGCAGTTCTTC. This gives the protein CASSPKLGGGSYNEQFF.

V and J are TRBV15 and TRBJ2-7; unclear D gene. This CDR3 has 16 residues. CDR1 is LNHNV and CDR2 is YYDKDF in the germline V gene (reference sequence). V dropped 0 bases and J dropped 2 bases, with 14 bases sitting between them. The CDR3: CATSRDGVDGTYEQYF. The CDR3 DNA reads as TGTGCCACCAGCAGAGATGGGGTAGACGGAACCTACGAGCAGTACTTC. Filled out from reference TRBV15 and TRBJ2-7, the complete variable domain reads DAMVIQNPRYQVTQFGKPVTLSCSQTLNHNVMYWYQQKSSQAPKLLFHYYDKDFNNEADTPDNFQSRRPNTSFCFLDIRSPGLGDTAMYLCATSRDGVDGTYEQYFGPGTRLTVT.

This chain connects TRBV11-2 to TRBJ2-3; 14 nucleotides match TRBD2. CDR1 and CDR2 from the germline V gene are SGHAT and FQNNGV. After removal of 11 bases from V and 6 bases from J, the junction contained 10 bases not matched to a gene. The length of the CDR3 is 15 residues. In nucleotides, the CDR3 is TGTGCCTCAACGACTAGCGGGGGGGCCCCTGATACGCAGTATTTT. Translated, it gives CASTTSGGAPDTQYF.

This CDR3 is CASSDGGAADTQYF. The CDR3 DNA reads TGTGCCAGCAGTGACGGGGGGGCAGCAGATACGCAGTATTTT. This sequence joins TRBV6-4 and TRBJ2-3, with a tentative D call TRBD2 (7 bases). Per the germline V gene, CDR1 is MRHNA and CDR2 is SNTAGT. The V gene lost 2 bases and the J gene lost 4 bases, with 10 bases spanning the gap. The CDR3 runs 14 residues.

The chain has TRBV7-2 and TRBJ1-4; D call uncertain. Trimming pared 5 bases from V and 4 bases from J, leaving 20 bases between. The CDR3 extends over 17 amino acids. Germline loops: CDR1 SGHTA, CDR2 FQGNSA. The CDR3 bases are TGTGCCAGCAGCCCTAGGTCTGGGTTTGCTATTAATGAAAAACTGTTTTTT. It is translated as CASSPRSGFAINEKLFF.

The V call is TRBV5-1, the J call TRBJ1-2; 11 nucleotides line up with TRBD1. J was trimmed by 8 bases and V by 4 bases; bases with no gene match: 4. CDR1 is SGHRS and CDR2 is YFSETQ in the germline V gene. This CDR3 contains 13 residues. CDR3 sequence reads: CASSTGQGAGYTF. The CDR3 DNA reads TGCGCCAGCAGCACCGGACAGGGGGCGGGCTACACCTTC.

J is TRBJ1-5 and V is TRBV2; D unresolved. Germline assignment: CDR1 SNHLY and CDR2 FYNNEI. The CDR3 consists of 15 residues. The germline V and J ends were trimmed by 7 bases and 0 bases, with 13 bases remaining between them. In nucleotides, the CDR3 is TGTGCCAGCACGGCAGTATACTATAGCAATCAGCCCCAGCATTTT. Translation gives CASTAVYYSNQPQHF.

The rearrangement uses TRBV11-3 and TRBJ2-5; 10 bases are shared with TRBD2. The CDR3 runs to 16 residues. From germline, CDR1 is SGHNT and CDR2 YENEEA. The V and J ends lost 1 base and 2 bases, in that order; junction bases with no gene match: 4. The CDR3 DNA sequence: TGTGCCAGCAGCTTAGGGCTAGCGGGGGCACAAGAGACCCAGTACTTC. Translation: CASSLGLAGAQETQYF.

The V call is TRBV11-3, the J call TRBJ2-3; D remains ambiguous. CDR3 length: 14 amino acids. The V end lost 3 bases, the J end lost 0 bases, and 7 bases lay between the germline ends. CDR1 is SGHNT, CDR2 YENEEA, per germline. The CDR3 DNA reads TGTGCCAGCAGCTTGACAAGAAGCACAGATACGCAGTATTTT. Translation: CASSLTRSTDTQYF.

The chain joins TRBV19 to TRBJ2-5; the D gene is possibly TRBD2 (7 bases). Germline CDR1 LNHDA, CDR2 SQIVND (reference sequence). The CDR3 spans 13 residues. Trimming cost V 4 bases and J 5 bases, with 11 bases left between them. The CDR3 reads CASSRGGLETQYF. The CDR3 DNA sequence: TGTGCCAGTAGTAGGGGGGGGCTGGAGACCCAGTACTTC.

This clone was detected only a few times. The chain recombines TRBV2 with TRBJ2-7; TRBD2 matches 11 bases. Germline V gene lookup returns CDR1 SNHLY and CDR2 FYNNEI. This CDR3 comprises 15 residues. V dropped 4 bases and J dropped 7; count of bases not matched to a gene: 9. CDR3 DNA: TGTGCCAGCAGTGCGACTAGCGGGGCCTCGAGGGAGCAGTACTTC. Translation gives CASSATSGASREQYF.

The V call is TRBV18, the J call TRBJ2-7; D may be TRBD1 (5 bases). The V end lost 4 bases, the J end lost 0 bases, and 16 bases lay between the germline ends. The CDR3 has 16 residues. CDR1 and CDR2 (germline): KGHSH, LQKENI. CDR3 residues: CASSLVGRQSSYEQYF. The CDR3 DNA reads TGTGCCAGCTCACTAGTGGGGCGACAGAGCTCCTACGAGCAGTACTTC. Full variable domain (outside the CDR3, taken from reference TRBV18 and TRBJ2-7): NAGVMQNPRHLVRRRGQEARLRCSPMKGHSHVYWYRQLPEEGLKFMVYLQKENIIDESGMPKERFSAEFPKEGPSILRIQQVVRGDSAAYFCASSLVGRQSSYEQYFGPGTRLTVT.

On this clone: Relative to the germline gene, one junction end is altered; a read error may explain this. CDR3 bases: TGTGCCAGCAGTTACAGCAGGGCGGATCAGTCCCAGCATTTT. Translation: CASSYSRADQSQHF. This sequence joins TRBV6-6 and TRBJ1-5; maybe TRBD1 (5 bases). The germline V gene has CDR1 MNHNY and CDR2 SVGAGI (reference sequence). The CDR3 totals 14 residues.

This chain connects TRBV7-9 to TRBJ1-2; no definite D call. Germline-derived CDR1 and CDR2 are SEHNR and FQNEAQ (reference sequence). CDR3 length: 13 residues. V gave up 4 bases and J gave up 0 bases, with 6 bases separating them. The CDR3 DNA reads TGTGCCAGCAGCTCCCCCCCTAACTATGGCTACACCTTC. Amino acids: CASSSPPNYGYTF.

This clone appeared a few times. This chain connects TRBV5-4 to TRBJ2-7; D gene uncertain. Trimming shortened V by 0 bases and J by 3 bases, and 4 bases separated the two germline ends. This CDR3 contains 12 residues. The germline CDR1 and CDR2 sequences are SGHNT and YYREEE (reference sequence). CDR3 sequence reads: CASSLDYYEQYF. CDR3 bases: TGTGCCAGCAGCTTGGACTACTACGAGCAGTACTTC. Combining the CDR3 with reference TRBV5-4 and TRBJ2-7 gives the whole variable domain ETGVTQSPTHLIKTRGQQVTLRCSSQSGHNTVSWYQQALGQGPQFIFQYYREEENGRGNFPPRFSGLQFPNYSSELNVNALELDDSALYLCASSLDYYEQYFGPGTRLTVT.

This sequence joins TRBV7-9 and TRBJ2-7, with D possibly TRBD2 on 6 matching bases. In germline, CDR1 is SEHNR, CDR2 FQNEAQ (reference sequence). This CDR3 comprises 14 residues. V was cut by 5 bases and J by 3 bases, with 14 bases left in between. Here the CDR3 reads CASSPRDSIYEQYF. CDR3 bases: TGTGCCAGCAGCCCCCGGGACTCGATCTACGAGCAGTACTTC.

The V and J genes are TRBV5-4 and TRBJ1-5; D is possibly TRBD1 (5 bases). This CDR3 contains 14 residues. Trimming stripped 1 base from V and 7 bases from J, with 12 bases between. Germline CDR1 reads SGHNT; CDR2 reads YYREEE (reference sequence). The CDR3 is CASSLQGSGQPQHF. CDR3 in DNA: TGTGCCAGCAGCTTGCAGGGTTCTGGCCAGCCCCAGCATTTT.

This chain uses TRBV6-5 with TRBJ2-3; TRBD2 aligns across 7 bases. The CDR3 consists of 16 residues. V trimming: 0 bases; J trimming: 0 bases; junction bases outside the gene matches: 3. The germline V gene has CDR1 MNHEY and CDR2 SVGAGI. The CDR3 bases are TGTGCCAGCAGTTACTCTTGGCGGGGGAGCACAGATACGCAGTATTTT. It specifies CASSYSWRGSTDTQYF.

This chain connects TRBV9 to TRBJ1-2; D possibly corresponds to TRBD1 (6 bases). Germline CDR1 SGDLS, CDR2 YYNGEE. V was pared by 4 bases and J by 4 bases, with 11 bases between. This CDR3 is 13 amino acids long. This chain's CDR3 is CASSLGQLYGYTF. CDR3 in DNA: TGTGCCAGCAGCCTAGGACAGCTCTATGGCTACACCTTC.

J is TRBJ1-6 and V is TRBV9; 11 bases match TRBD1. The length of the CDR3 is 17 residues. CDR1 is SGDLS, CDR2 YYNGEE, per germline. Losses at the gene ends were 0 bases for V and 9 bases for J; bases not matched to a gene: 8. CDR3 nucleotide sequence: TGTGCCAGCAGCGTAGATGGGACAGGGGGTCGAGGTTCACCCCTCCACTTT. This gives the protein CASSVDGTGGRGSPLHF.

The V and J genes are TRBV5-1 and TRBJ1-1, with D possibly matching TRBD1 (5 bases). Per germline, CDR1 SGHRS and CDR2 YFSETQ. This CDR3 contains 15 residues. The germline V and J ends were trimmed by 1 base and 1 base, with 11 bases remaining between them. The chain's CDR3 is CASSLRGRTNTEAFF. In nucleotides, the CDR3 is TGCGCCAGCAGCTTGCGGGGACGGACGAACACTGAAGCTTTCTTT.

The J gene is TRBJ2-7, the V gene TRBV2; D may correspond to TRBD1 or TRBD2 (5 bases each). Germline V CDR1 and CDR2: SNHLY, FYNNEI. CDR3 length equals 14 residues. V lost 8 bases to trimming and J lost 2 bases, with 16 bases between them. The CDR3 reads CASHRDVTPYEQYF. In DNA form, the CDR3 reads TGTGCCAGCCACCGGGACGTAACTCCCTACGAGCAGTACTTC.

The J gene is TRBJ2-7, the V gene TRBV5-4; a possible D gene is TRBD1 (6 bases). Trimming took off 2 bases at V and 4 bases at J, with 10 bases between the two ends. The germline CDR1 and CDR2 sequences are SGHNT and YYREEE (reference sequence). The CDR3 is made up of 13 amino acids. The CDR3 coding sequence is TGTGCCAGCAGCTTTGACAGGAGTTACGAGCAGTACTTC. This gives the protein CASSFDRSYEQYF.

This chain uses TRBV2 with TRBJ2-7, with TRBD2 matching over 7 bases. Germline trimming cut 7 bases from V and 6 bases from J; bases unmatched to any gene: 15. Germline V gene data show CDR1 as SNHLY and CDR2 as FYNNEI. This CDR3 is built from 15 residues. The CDR3 protein is CASTLGGGRWSEQYF. The CDR3 DNA reads TGTGCCAGCACCTTGGGGGGAGGGCGATGGTCCGAGCAGTACTTC.

The chain is built from TRBV30 and TRBJ1-6; D might be TRBD1 (5 bases). The V gene lost 2 bases and the J gene lost 7 bases, with 9 bases spanning the gap. The germline V gene has CDR1 GTSNPN and CDR2 SVGIG (reference sequence). This CDR3 is 13 amino acids long. CDR3 nucleotide sequence: TGTGCCTGGAGTCCGCAGGGAAATTCACCCCTCCACTTT. This encodes CAWSPQGNSPLHF.

This chain joins TRBV30 and TRBJ1-1, with TRBD1 matching 7 bases. J was trimmed by 4 bases and V by 0 bases; bases with no gene match: 8. The CDR3 contains 15 residues. Looked up from germline, CDR1 is GTSNPN and CDR2 is SVGIG (reference sequence). CDR3: CAWSVPGAGGTEAFF. The CDR3 nucleotides read TGTGCCTGGAGTGTACCCGGGGCAGGGGGCACTGAAGCTTTCTTT.

This clone has more than one count but fewer than ten. This chain connects TRBV4-1 to TRBJ1-5; D gene ambiguous. The CDR3 has 16 amino acids. Germline V CDR1 and CDR2: MGHRA, YSYEKL. V shed 0 bases and J shed 0 bases, with 9 bases lying between them. The CDR3 DNA follows: TGCGCCAGCAGCCAAGATTCGAGTTATAGCAATCAGCCCCAGCATTTT. Its protein is CASSQDSSYSNQPQHF.

In DNA form, the CDR3 reads TGTGCCAGCAGTTCGCAGGGGGCTGGTGGCTACACCTTC. This codes for CASSSQGAGGYTF. The chain employs TRBV27 and TRBJ1-2; TRBD1 matches 8 bases. Germline V gene lookup returns CDR1 MNHEY and CDR2 SMNVEV (reference sequence). This CDR3 spans 13 amino acids. V was clipped by 4 bases and J by 7 bases; unmatched bases: 5.

The chain combines TRBV11-2 with TRBJ1-5, with D tentatively TRBD1 (6 bases). The V and J ends lost 2 bases and 6 bases respectively, with 17 bases between them. The germline V gene encodes CDR1 SGHAT and CDR2 FQNNGV. This CDR3 has 16 amino acids. As DNA, the CDR3 is TGTGCCAGCAGCTTACGTAACAGGGAAGGAAGTCAGCCCCAGCATTTT. It codes for CASSLRNREGSQPQHF.